This T cell receptor (beta chain) stems from a study of T cells after yellow fever vaccination. Study in general: Fractions containing few cells were prepared with SMART-Seq v4 Ultra Low Input.

Germline V CDR1 and CDR2: MNHNS, SASEGT. The CDR3 loop spans 13 amino acids. V lost 4 bases and J 3 bases, leaving 10 bases between the germline ends. This clonotype has ten or more counts. Its antigen is not identified. Overall study findings and caveats: In FACS-sorted repertoires, abundant clonotypes from the bulk population could appear as contaminants. Researchers report a weaker secondary response that nonetheless peaked faster, day 5 versus 15. Detected again after the booster were most primary-vaccination clones, at about 96% CD4 and approximately 90% CD8.

One entry per CDR3 protein, called by TCRdb with MiXCR from the 5' RACE reads. The sample records roughly 150,000 distinct CDR3 sequences, around 7.7% being singletons. The chain recombines TRBV6-1 with TRBJ2-7; D not resolved. The input for sequencing was CD4+ T cells sorted from PBMCs, taken 5 days after the yellow fever booster vaccination. The receptor comes from a man aged 25-45 years who received the YFV17D yellow fever vaccine. CDR3 coding DNA: TGTGCCAGCAGTGTCACGAAAAACTACGAGCAGTACTTC. Protein product: CASSVTKNYEQYF.